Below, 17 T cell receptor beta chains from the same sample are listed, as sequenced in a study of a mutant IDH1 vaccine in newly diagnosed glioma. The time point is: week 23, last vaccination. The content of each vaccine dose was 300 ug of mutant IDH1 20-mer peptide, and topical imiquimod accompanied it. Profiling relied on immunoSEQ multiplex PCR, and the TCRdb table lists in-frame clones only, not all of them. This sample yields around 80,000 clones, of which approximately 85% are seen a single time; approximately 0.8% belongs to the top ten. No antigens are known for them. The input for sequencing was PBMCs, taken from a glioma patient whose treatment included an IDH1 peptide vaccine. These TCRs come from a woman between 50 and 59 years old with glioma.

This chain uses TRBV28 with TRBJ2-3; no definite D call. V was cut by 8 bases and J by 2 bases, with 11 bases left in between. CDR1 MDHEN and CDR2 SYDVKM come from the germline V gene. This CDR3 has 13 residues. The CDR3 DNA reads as TGTGCCAGCTCCCCTGCGACCACAGATACGCAGTATTTT. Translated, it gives CASSPATTDTQYF.

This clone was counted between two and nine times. This chain's CDR3 is CASSPAEGANQPQHF. In nucleotides, the CDR3 is TGTGCCAGTAGTCCCGCGGAGGGGGCTAATCAGCCCCAGCATTTT. V gene TRBV19 combines with J gene TRBJ1-5, with 7 bases that match TRBD1. CDR1 and CDR2 from the germline V gene are LNHDA and SQIVND (reference sequence). This CDR3 comprises 15 residues. Trimming at V came to 5 bases and at J to 4 bases, leaving 8 bases not matched to a gene.

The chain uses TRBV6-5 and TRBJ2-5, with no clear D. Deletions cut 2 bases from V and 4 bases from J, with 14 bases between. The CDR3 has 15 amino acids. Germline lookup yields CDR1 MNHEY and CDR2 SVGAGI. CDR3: CASSYITSARETQYF. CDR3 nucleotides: TGTGCCAGCAGTTACATAACAAGCGCGAGAGAGACCCAGTACTTC.

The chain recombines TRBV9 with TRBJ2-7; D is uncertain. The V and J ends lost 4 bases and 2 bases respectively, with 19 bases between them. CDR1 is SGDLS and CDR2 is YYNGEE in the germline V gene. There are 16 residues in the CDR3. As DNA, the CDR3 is TGTGCCAGCAGCCCCTGGACCGGAGCCTCCCCCTACGAGCAGTACTTC. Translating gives CASSPWTGASPYEQYF.

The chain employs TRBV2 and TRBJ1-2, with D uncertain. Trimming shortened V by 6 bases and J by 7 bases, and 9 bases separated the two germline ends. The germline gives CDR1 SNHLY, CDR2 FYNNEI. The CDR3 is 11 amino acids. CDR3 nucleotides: TGTGCCAGCAGGGCCGGGAGTGGCTACACCTTC. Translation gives CASRAGSGYTF.

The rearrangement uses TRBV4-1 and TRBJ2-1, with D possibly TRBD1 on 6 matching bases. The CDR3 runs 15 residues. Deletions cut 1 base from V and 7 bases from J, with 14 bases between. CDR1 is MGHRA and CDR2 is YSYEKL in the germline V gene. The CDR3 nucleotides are TGCGCCAGCAGCCAAGTATGGGGGCAAACGAATGAGCAGTTCTTC. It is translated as CASSQVWGQTNEQFF.

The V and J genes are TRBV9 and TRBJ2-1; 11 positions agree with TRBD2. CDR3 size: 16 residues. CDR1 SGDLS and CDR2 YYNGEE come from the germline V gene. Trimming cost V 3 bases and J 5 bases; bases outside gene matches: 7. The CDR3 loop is CASSAHPGLADNEQFF. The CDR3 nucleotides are TGTGCCAGCAGCGCGCATCCGGGACTAGCGGACAATGAGCAGTTCTTC.

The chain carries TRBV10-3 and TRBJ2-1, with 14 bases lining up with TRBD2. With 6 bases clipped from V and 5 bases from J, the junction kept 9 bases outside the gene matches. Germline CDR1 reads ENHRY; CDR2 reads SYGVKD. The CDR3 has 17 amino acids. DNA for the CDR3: TGTGCCATCAGACCCCCGGGACTAGCGGGAGTCAACAATGAGCAGTTCTTC. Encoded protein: CAIRPPGLAGVNNEQFF.

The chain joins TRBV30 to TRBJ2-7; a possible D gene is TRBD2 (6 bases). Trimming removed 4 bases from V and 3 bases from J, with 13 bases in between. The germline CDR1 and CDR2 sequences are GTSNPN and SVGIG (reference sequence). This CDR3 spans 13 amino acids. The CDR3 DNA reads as TGTGCCTGGAATCGCGGGACCTACTACGAGCAGTACTTC. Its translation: CAWNRGTYYEQYF.

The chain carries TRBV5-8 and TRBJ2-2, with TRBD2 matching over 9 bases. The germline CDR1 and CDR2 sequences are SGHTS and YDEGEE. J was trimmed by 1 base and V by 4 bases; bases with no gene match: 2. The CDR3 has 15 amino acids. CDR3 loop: CASSSSGGNTGELFF. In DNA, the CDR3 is TGTGCCAGCAGCAGTAGCGGGGGGAACACCGGGGAGCTGTTTTTT.

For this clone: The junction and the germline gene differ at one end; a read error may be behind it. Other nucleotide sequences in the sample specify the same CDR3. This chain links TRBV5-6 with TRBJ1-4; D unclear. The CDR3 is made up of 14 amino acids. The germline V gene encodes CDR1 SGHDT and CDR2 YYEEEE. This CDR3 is CASSFTQINEKLFF. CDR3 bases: TGTGCCAGCAGCTTTACACAAATCAATGAAAAACTGTTTTTC.

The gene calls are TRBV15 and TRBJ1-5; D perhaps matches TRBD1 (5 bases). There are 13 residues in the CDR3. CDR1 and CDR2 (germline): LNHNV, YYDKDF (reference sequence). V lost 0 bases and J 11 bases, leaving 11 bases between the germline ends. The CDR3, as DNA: TGTGCCACCAGCAGAGATCGGGCAGGGACCCAGCATTTT. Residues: CATSRDRAGTQHF. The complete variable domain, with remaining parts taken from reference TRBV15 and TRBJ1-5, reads DAMVIQNPRYQVTQFGKPVTLSCSQTLNHNVMYWYQQKSSQAPKLLFHYYDKDFNNEADTPDNFQSRRPNTSFCFLDIRSPGLGDTAMYLCATSRDRAGTQHFGDGTRLSIL.

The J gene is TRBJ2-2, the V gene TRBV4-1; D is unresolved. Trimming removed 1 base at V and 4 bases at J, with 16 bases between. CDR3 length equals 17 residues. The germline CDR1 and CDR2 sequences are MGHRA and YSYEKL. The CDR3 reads CASSQVPAVVGTGELFF. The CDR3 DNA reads TGCGCCAGCAGCCAAGTGCCTGCAGTTGTGGGCACCGGGGAGCTGTTTTTT.

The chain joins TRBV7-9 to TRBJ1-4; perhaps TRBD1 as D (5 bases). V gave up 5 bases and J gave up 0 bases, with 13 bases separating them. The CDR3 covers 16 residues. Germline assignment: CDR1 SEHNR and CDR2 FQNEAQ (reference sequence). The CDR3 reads CASSLRDVATNEKLFF. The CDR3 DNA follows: TGTGCCAGCAGCCTCCGGGACGTGGCAACTAATGAAAAACTGTTTTTT.

This chain's CDR3 is CASSVVGLAGGRDTQYF. As DNA, the CDR3 is TGTGCCAGCAGCGTAGTGGGACTAGCGGGAGGCCGGGATACGCAGTATTTT. J is TRBJ2-3 and V is TRBV9; 15 bases map to TRBD2. Germline V lookup: CDR1 SGDLS, CDR2 YYNGEE. This CDR3 has 17 amino acids. V dropped 0 bases and J dropped 6; count of bases not matched to a gene: 5.

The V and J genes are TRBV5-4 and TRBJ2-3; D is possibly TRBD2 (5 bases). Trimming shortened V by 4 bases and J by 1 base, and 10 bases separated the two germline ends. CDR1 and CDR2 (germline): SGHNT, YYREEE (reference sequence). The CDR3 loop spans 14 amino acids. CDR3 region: CASSLPEGTDTQYF. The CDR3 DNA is TGTGCCAGCAGCCTTCCGGAGGGCACAGATACGCAGTATTTT.

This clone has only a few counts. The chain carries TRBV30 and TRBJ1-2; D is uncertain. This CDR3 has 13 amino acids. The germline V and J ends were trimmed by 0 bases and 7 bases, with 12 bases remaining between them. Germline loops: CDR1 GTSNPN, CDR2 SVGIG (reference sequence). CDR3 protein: CAWSVLRRSGYTF. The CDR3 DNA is TGTGCCTGGAGTGTACTCCGGAGGTCTGGCTACACCTTC.